The clone carrying this T cell receptor (beta chain) was seen a handful of times. Antigen: not known. This CDR3 spans 14 amino acids. V was trimmed by 2 bases and J by 3 bases, leaving 11 bases between them. CDR1 and CDR2 from the germline V gene are GTSNPN and SVGIG (reference sequence). TCRdb ran MiXCR on the 5' RACE reads and lists one entry per CDR3 protein. Here the sample spans hundreds of thousands of distinct CDR3 sequences, 5.5% to 6.5% being singletons. The data belong to a study of identical twins. Whole-study results and caveats: The more abundant beta clonotypes in cord blood had fewer insertions, and memory repertoires did not show this.

Each donor (without exception) was a healthy Caucasian. The source is a man aged 18 to 29 in good health. The chain uses TRBV30 and TRBJ2-1, with unresolved D. Sequencing was carried out using naive T cells sorted from blood. This CDR3 reads CAWSFPPNYNEQFF. The CDR3 nucleotides read TGTGCCTGGAGTTTCCCCCCTAACTACAATGAGCAGTTCTTC.